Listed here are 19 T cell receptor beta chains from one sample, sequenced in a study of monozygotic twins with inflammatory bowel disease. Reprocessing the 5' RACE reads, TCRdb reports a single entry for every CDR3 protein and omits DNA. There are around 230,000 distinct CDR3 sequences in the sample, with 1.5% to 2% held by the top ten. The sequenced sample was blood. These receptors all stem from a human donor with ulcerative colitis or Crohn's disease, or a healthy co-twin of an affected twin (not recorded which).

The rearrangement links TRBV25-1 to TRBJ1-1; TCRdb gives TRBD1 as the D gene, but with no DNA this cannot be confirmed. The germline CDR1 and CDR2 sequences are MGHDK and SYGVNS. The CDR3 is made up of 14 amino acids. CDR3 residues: CASMRGDRVTEAFF. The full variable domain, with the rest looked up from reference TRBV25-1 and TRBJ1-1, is EADIYQTPRYLVIGTGKKITLECSQTMGHDKMYWYQQDPGMELHLIHYSYGVNSTEKGDLSSESTVSRIRTEHFPLTLESARPSHTSQYLCASMRGDRVTEAFFGQGTRLTVV.

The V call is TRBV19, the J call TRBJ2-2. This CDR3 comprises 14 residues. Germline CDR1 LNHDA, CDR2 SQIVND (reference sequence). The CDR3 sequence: CASSIAWVTGELFF.

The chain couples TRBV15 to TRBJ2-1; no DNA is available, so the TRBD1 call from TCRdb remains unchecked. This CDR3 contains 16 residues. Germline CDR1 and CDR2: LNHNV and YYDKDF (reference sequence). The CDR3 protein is CATSSFRTGLGNEQFF.

The CDR3 region is CATSRLTGQDYGYTF. V gene TRBV15 combines with J gene TRBJ1-2; TCRdb returns TRBD1, unconfirmable since there is no DNA. Looked up from germline, CDR1 is LNHNV and CDR2 is YYDKDF (reference sequence). The CDR3 spans 15 residues.

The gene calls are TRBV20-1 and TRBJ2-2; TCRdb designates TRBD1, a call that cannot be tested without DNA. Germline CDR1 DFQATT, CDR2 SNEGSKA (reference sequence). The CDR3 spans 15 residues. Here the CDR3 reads CSARMDRTNTGELFF.

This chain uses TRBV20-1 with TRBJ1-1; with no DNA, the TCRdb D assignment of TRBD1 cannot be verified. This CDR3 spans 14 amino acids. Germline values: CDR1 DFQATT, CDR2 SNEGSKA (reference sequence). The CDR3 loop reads CSASAWGGNTEAFF.

CDR3 amino acids: CASSRTGPSGETQYF. The V call is TRBV5-1, the J call TRBJ2-5; TCRdb indicates TRBD1, and absent DNA this call remains unverified. CDR3 size: 15 residues. Germline V gives CDR1 SGHRS, CDR2 YFSETQ.

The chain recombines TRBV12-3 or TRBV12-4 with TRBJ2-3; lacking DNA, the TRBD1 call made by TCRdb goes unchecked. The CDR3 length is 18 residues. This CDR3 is CASSRGTWFSPDSDTQYF.

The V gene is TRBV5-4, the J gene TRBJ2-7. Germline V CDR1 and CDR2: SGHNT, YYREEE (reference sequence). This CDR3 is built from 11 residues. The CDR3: CASSLGSGQYF. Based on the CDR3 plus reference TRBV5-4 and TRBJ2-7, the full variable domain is ETGVTQSPTHLIKTRGQQVTLRCSSQSGHNTVSWYQQALGQGPQFIFQYYREEENGRGNFPPRFSGLQFPNYSSELNVNALELDDSALYLCASSLGSGQYFGPGTRLTVT.

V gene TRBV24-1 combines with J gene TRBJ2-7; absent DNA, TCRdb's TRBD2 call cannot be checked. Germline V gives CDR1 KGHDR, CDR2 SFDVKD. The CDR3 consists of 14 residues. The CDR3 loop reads CATSDSREAYEQYF.

The CDR3: CASSLSGTGTTNEQFF. The V and J genes are TRBV5-1 and TRBJ2-1; as DNA is missing, the TRBD1 call by TCRdb cannot be tested. This CDR3 has 16 residues. Germline CDR1 is SGHRS and CDR2 is YFSETQ.

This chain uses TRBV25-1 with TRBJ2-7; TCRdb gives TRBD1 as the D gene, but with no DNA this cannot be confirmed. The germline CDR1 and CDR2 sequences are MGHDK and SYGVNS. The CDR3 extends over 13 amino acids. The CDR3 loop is CASSEYDSYEQYF.

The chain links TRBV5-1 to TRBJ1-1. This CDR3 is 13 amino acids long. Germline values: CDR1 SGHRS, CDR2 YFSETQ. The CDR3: CASSSVLGSEAFF.

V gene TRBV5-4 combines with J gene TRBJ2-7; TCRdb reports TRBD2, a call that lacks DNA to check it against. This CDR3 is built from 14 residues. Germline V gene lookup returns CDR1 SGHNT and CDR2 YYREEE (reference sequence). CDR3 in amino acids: CASSLAGLHYEQYF.

CDR3 sequence reads: CASSFRRLAGGVEIQDF. The chain uses TRBV5-5 and TRBJ2-5; TCRdb's D gene call, TRBD2, goes unchecked for lack of DNA. This CDR3 comprises 17 residues. The germline V gene encodes CDR1 SGHKS and CDR2 YYEKEE (reference sequence). Drawing the rest from reference TRBV5-5 and TRBJ2-5, the complete variable domain is DAGVTQSPTHLIKTRGQQVTLRCSPISGHKSVSWYQQVLGQGPQFIFQYYEKEERGRGNFPDRFSARQFPNYSSELNVNALLLGDSALYLCASSFRRLAGGVEIQDFGPGTRLLVL.

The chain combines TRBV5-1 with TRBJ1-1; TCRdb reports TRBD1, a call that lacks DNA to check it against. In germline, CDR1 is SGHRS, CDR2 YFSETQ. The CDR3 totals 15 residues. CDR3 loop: CASSLDLVGATEAFF.

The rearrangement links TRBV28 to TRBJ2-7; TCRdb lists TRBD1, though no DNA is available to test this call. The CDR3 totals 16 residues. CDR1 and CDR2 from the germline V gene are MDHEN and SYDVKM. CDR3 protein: CASRSRRGDSAYEQYF.

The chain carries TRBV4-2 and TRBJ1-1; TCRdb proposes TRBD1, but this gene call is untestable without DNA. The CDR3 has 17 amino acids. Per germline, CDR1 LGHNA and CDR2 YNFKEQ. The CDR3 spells CASSKGVSGAVNTEAFF.

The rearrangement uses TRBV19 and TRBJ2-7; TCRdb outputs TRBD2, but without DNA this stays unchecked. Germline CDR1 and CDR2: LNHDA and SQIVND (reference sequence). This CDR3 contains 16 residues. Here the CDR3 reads CASKATGTTSSYEQYF.